The present T cell receptor beta chain was sequenced within a study of blood T cell repertoires in COVID-19. Trimming took 4 bases from V and 3 from J; bases not matched to a gene: 3. Germline lookup yields CDR1 SGDLS and CDR2 YYNGEE. This CDR3 has 15 amino acids. As originally analysed: It was from reference gene primer amplification that nucleated cell counts were estimated. Produced via immunoSEQ multiplex PCR; TCRdb's table is partial and in-frame only. The V and J calls and clone size come from that table; D and trimming were worked out from the DNA. The repertoire includes under 200,000 clones, 80% of them detected once, and 6.5% to 8% sits in the top ten. This clone has more than one count but fewer than ten.

The chain links TRBV9 to TRBJ2-1; the match to TRBD2 covers 11 bases. The specimen was peripheral blood. The clonotype originates from a man between 65 and 79 years old with active or convalescent COVID-19. In DNA, the CDR3 is TGTGCCAGCAGCCCTAGCGGGGGGTTCTACAATGAGCAGTTCTTC. This sequence encodes CASSPSGGFYNEQFF.